Below, one T cell receptor (beta chain) is given with its context. The target antigen is unknown. Generated by immunoSEQ multiplex PCR, the TCRdb table keeps only in-frame clones and is missing some. The sample has roughly 300,000 clones; 70% to 90% are singletons. An approximately 120-subject validation cohort, separate from the approximately 690-subject first cohort, supplied the donors. The data derive from a study of cytomegalovirus exposure and HLA in healthy donors. Study at large: The same platform was used for the 130 or so validation repertoires as for the roughly 660 first-cohort repertoires, as reported in a later analysis.

Study conclusions and caveats: Among TCR beta chains, those listed as cytomegalovirus-associated numbered some 160. Rare TCR sequences predominated, though certain public TCRs were found in many donors.

This receptor was identified in a woman aged 18-29 years in good health and CMV-seronegative. The specimen was PBMCs.

CDR3 protein: CASSLGTGLPEAFF. CDR3 nucleotides: TGTGCCAGCAGCTTAGGGACAGGTCTACCTGAAGCTTTCTTT. The chain links TRBV7-9 to TRBJ1-1; 7 nucleotides match TRBD1. V trimming: 1 base; J trimming: 6 bases; junction bases outside the gene matches: 5. Germline V lookup: CDR1 SEHNR, CDR2 FQNEAQ (reference sequence). This CDR3 is 14 amino acids long. The full variable domain, completed using reference TRBV7-9 and TRBJ1-1, is DTGVSQNPRHKITKRGQNVTFRCDPISEHNRLYWYRQTLGQGPEFLTYFQNEAQLEKSRLLSDRFSAERPKGSFSTLEIQRTEQGDSAMYLCASSLGTGLPEAFFGQGTRLTVV.